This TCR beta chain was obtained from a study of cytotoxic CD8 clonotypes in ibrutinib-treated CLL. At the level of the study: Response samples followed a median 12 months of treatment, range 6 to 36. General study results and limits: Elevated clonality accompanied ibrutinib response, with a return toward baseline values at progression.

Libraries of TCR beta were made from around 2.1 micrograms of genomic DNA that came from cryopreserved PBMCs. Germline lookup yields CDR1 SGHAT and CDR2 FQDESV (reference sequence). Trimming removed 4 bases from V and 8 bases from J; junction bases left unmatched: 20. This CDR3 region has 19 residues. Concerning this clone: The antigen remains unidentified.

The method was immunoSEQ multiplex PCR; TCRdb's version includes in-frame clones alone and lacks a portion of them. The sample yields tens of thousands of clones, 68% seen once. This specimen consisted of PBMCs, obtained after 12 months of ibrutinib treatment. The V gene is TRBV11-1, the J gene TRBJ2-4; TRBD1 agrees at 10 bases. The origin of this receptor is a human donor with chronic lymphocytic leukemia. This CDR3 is CASSSRYRQGAYRKDIQYF. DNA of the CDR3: TGTGCCAGCAGCTCTAGATACCGACAGGGGGCGTATCGTAAAGACATTCAGTACTTC.